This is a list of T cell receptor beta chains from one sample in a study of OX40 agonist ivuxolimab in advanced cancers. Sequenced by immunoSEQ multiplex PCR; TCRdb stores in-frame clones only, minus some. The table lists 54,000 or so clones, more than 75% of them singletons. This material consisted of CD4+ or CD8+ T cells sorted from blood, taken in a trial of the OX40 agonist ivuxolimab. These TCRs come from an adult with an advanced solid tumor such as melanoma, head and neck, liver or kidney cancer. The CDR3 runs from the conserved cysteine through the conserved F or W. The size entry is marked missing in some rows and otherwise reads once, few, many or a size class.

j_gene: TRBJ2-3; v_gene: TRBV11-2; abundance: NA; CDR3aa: CASSVTDTQYF
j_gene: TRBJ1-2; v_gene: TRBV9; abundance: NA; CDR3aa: CASSRDSFYGYTF
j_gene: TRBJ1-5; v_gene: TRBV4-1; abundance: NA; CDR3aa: CASSLGQANQPQHF
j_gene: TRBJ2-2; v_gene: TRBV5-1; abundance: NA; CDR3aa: CASRLRGANTGELFF
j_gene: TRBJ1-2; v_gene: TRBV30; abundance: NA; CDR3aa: CAWGQNYGYTF
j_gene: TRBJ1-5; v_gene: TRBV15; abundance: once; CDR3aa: CATSRGRASGQPQHF
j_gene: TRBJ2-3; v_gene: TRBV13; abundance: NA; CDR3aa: CASSAGGRGTQYF
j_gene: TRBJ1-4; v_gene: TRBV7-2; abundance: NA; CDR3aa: CASSPGQTATNEKLFF
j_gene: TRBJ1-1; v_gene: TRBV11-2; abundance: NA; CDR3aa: CASSVQGFGDTEAFF
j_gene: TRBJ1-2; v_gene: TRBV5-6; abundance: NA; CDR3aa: CASSSLDRGSFGYTF
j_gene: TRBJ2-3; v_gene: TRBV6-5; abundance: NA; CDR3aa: CASSYLAGWVDTQYF
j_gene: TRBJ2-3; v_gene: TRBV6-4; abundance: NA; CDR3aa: CASRAGGADTQYF
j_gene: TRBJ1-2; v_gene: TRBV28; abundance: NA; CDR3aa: CASSLSLLGGDGYTF
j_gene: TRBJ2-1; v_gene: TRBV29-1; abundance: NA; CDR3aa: CSVEDASGGKQFF
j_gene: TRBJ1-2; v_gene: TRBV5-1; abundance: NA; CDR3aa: CASSLSGGDYGYTF
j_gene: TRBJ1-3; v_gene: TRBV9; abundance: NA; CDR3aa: CASSPWEQSGNTIYF
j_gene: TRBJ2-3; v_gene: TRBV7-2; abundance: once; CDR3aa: CASSLVGGVLSTDTQYF
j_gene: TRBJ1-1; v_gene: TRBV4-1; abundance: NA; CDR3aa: CASSGGAVNTEAFF
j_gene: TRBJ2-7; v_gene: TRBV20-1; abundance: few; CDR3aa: CSARSSYEQYF
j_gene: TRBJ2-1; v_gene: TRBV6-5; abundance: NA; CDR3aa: CASRLGGSYNEQFF
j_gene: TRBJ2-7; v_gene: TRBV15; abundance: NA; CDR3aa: CATSRERDRGYEQYF
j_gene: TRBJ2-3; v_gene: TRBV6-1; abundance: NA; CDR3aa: CASSETSGDADTQYF
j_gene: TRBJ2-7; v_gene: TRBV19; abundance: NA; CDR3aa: CASSISRAYEQYF
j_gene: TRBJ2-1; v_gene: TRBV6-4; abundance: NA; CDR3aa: CASSALAGGQEQFF
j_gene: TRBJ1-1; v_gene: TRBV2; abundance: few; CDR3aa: CASSSRTANTEAFF
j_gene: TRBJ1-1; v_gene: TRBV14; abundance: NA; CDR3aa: CASSQDRRGVTEAFF
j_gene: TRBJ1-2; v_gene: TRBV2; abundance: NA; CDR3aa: CASSEVGRASYGYTF
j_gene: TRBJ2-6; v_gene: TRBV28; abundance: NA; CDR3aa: CASSLEGAGANVLTF
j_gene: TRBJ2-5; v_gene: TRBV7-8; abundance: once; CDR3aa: CASSSSRGGGVRSETQYF
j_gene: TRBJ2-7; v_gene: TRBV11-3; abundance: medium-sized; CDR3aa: CASSLDGFYEQYF
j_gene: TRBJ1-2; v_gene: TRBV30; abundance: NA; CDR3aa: CAWTRQTPVYGYTF
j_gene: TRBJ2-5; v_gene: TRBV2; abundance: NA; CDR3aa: CASSLYRTLSETQYF